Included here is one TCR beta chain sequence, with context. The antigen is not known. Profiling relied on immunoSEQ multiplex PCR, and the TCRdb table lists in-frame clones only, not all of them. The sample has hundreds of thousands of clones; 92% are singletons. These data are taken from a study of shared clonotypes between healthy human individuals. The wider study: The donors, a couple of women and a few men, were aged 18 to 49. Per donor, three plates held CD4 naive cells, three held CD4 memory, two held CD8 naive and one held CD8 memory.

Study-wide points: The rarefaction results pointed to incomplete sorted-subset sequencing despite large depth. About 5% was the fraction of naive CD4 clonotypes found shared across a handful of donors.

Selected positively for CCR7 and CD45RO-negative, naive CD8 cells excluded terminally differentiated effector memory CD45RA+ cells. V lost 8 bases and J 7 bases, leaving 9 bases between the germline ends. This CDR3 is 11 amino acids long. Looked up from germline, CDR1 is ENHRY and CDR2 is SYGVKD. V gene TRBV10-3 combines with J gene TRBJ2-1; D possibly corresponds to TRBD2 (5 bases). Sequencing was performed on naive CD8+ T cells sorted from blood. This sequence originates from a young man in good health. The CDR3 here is CAILSGNEQFF. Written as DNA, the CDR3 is TGTGCCATCCTTTCGGGAAATGAGCAGTTCTTC.